One sample yielded the 13 T cell receptor beta chains listed below, sequenced in a study of T cell responses to AZD1222 COVID-19 vaccine. Sequenced by immunoSEQ multiplex PCR; TCRdb stores in-frame clones only, minus some. The sample includes about 110,000 clones, 87% seen only once; the top ten take about 10%. Sequenced here: peripheral blood, sampled on day 0 of AZD1222 vaccination. These receptors came from an adult in good health.

V and J are TRBV27 and TRBJ1-5, with D hard to call. The V gene lost 2 bases and the J gene lost 6 bases, with 8 bases spanning the gap. Germline V gene sequence: CDR1 MNHEY, CDR2 SMNVEV (reference sequence). The CDR3 is 13 amino acids. The CDR3 DNA reads TGTGCCAGCAGTTTAATTCTAAGTCAGCCCCAGCATTTT. Its translation: CASSLILSQPQHF.

The chain is built from TRBV12-3 or TRBV12-4 and TRBJ2-3; D unclear. The CDR3 extends over 12 amino acids. Trimming stripped 5 bases from V and 8 bases from J, with 11 bases between. CDR3 coding DNA: TGTGCCAGCAGTGTAGGCCGTGGTACGCAGTATTTT. Encoded protein: CASSVGRGTQYF.

This clone was detected only a few times. V and J are TRBV2 and TRBJ1-5; the match to TRBD1 covers 8 bases. The trim removed 8 bases at V and 0 bases at J, leaving 9 bases unmatched. Germline V CDR1 and CDR2: SNHLY, FYNNEI. The CDR3 runs to 16 residues. CDR3 in DNA: TGTGCCAGCGAACCGGGACAGGCGTATAGCAATCAGCCCCAGCATTTT. It specifies CASEPGQAYSNQPQHF. The full variable domain, its missing parts supplied by reference TRBV2 and TRBJ1-5, is EPEVTQTPSHQVTQMGQEVILRCVPISNHLYFYWYRQILGQKVEFLVSFYNNEISEKSEIFDDQFSVERPDGSNFTLKIRSTKLEDSAMYFCASEPGQAYSNQPQHFGDGTRLSIL.

This clone occurred a few times. The chain has TRBV2 and TRBJ1-1; TRBD1 agrees at 8 bases. The germline V gene encodes CDR1 SNHLY and CDR2 FYNNEI. J lost 4 bases, V lost 6 bases, and 7 bases had no gene match. The CDR3 is 14 residues long. CDR3 DNA: TGTGCCAGCAGCGTAAGGACAGGGCCCACTGAAGCTTTCTTT. Translating gives CASSVRTGPTEAFF.

CDR3 amino acids: CASSREEGGAEQYF. The CDR3, as DNA: TGTGCCAGCAGCAGGGAAGAGGGGGGGGCCGAGCAGTACTTC. J is TRBJ2-7 and V is TRBV11-3; the D gene is possibly TRBD2 (7 bases). Germline values: CDR1 SGHNT, CDR2 YENEEA. This CDR3 region has 14 residues. V lost 5 bases and J lost 6, with 17 bases in between.

The gene calls are TRBV9 and TRBJ2-7; 9 bases map to TRBD1. CDR3 size: 17 residues. In germline, CDR1 is SGDLS, CDR2 YYNGEE. Losses at the gene ends were 1 base for V and 6 bases for J; bases not matched to a gene: 14. Here the CDR3 reads CASSVMGLGQGIAEQYF. For the CDR3, the DNA is TGTGCCAGCAGCGTAATGGGGTTGGGACAGGGAATCGCCGAGCAGTACTTC.

The chain combines TRBV28 with TRBJ1-5, with D perhaps TRBD1 (5 bases). Trimming took off 6 bases at V and 4 bases at J, with 16 bases between the two ends. CDR1 is MDHEN, CDR2 SYDVKM, per germline. This CDR3 spans 15 amino acids. The CDR3 sequence is CASSSGTNRNQPQHF. DNA of the CDR3: TGTGCCAGCAGCTCCGGGACGAATCGGAATCAGCCCCAGCATTTT.

The rearrangement uses TRBV7-3 and TRBJ1-1; D ambiguous. The CDR3 spans 12 residues. Germline V gives CDR1 SGHTA, CDR2 FQGTGA. Trimming shortened V by 5 bases and J by 4 bases, and 8 bases separated the two germline ends. CDR3 region: CASSHRPTEAFF. As DNA, the CDR3 is TGTGCCAGCAGCCATAGGCCCACTGAAGCTTTCTTT.

This chain connects TRBV9 to TRBJ1-2; D perhaps matches TRBD1 (5 bases). The CDR3 extends over 14 amino acids. V lost 0 bases, J lost 5 bases, and 11 bases lay in between. From germline, CDR1 is SGDLS and CDR2 YYNGEE. The CDR3 here is CASSVEGPKYGYTF. The CDR3 DNA reads as TGTGCCAGCAGCGTAGAGGGGCCGAAGTATGGCTACACCTTC.

The rearrangement joins TRBV27 to TRBJ2-7, with D perhaps TRBD2 (5 bases). The germline V gene encodes CDR1 MNHEY and CDR2 SMNVEV (reference sequence). V dropped 5 bases and J dropped 7 bases, with 18 bases sitting between them. This CDR3 is 14 amino acids long. CDR3 bases: TGTGCCAGCAGTAACGACATGTGGCGGGCAGAGCAGTACTTC. Translating it yields CASSNDMWRAEQYF.

Here the CDR3 reads CASSEGGAYETQYF. As DNA, the CDR3 is TGCGCCAGCAGTGAGGGGGGGGCATACGAGACCCAGTACTTC. The chain carries TRBV10-2 and TRBJ2-5; possible D gene TRBD2, 7 bases. Trimming took off 2 bases at V and 5 bases at J, with 12 bases between the two ends. The CDR3 spans 14 residues. CDR1 and CDR2 from the germline V gene are WSHSY and SAAADI.

The chain employs TRBV19 and TRBJ2-2; 9 bases map to TRBD1. CDR3 length: 17 residues. Germline-derived CDR1 and CDR2 are LNHDA and SQIVND (reference sequence). V was clipped by 6 bases and J by 4 bases; unmatched bases: 12. CDR3 sequence (DNA): TGTGCCAGTAGATCGGGACAGGGCTTGGTAGGCACCGGGGAGCTGTTTTTT. It translates to CASRSGQGLVGTGELFF.

The rearrangement links TRBV11-3 to TRBJ2-1; D uncertain. The ends were cut back, 5 bases at V and 0 bases at J, with 11 bases in the middle. The germline CDR1 and CDR2 sequences are SGHNT and YENEEA. This CDR3 is built from 15 residues. CDR3 loop: CASSVFKSSYNEQFF. CDR3 DNA sequence: TGTGCCAGCAGCGTTTTCAAAAGCTCCTACAATGAGCAGTTCTTC.